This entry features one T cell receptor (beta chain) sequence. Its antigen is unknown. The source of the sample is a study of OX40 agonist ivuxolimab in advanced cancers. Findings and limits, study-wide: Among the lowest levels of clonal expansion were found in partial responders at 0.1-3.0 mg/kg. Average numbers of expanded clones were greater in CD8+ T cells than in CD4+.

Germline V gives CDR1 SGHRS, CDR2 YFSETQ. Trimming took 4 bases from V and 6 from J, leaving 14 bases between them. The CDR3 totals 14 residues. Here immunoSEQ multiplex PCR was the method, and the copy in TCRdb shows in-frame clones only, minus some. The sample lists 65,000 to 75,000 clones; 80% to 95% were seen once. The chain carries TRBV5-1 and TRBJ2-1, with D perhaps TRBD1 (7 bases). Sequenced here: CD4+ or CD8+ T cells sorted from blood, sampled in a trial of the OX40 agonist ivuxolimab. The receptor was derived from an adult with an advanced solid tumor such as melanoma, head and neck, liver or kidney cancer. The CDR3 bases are TGCGCCAGCAGCACCGGACAGGAGGGCAATGAGCAGTTCTTC. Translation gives CASSTGQEGNEQFF.